This is a list of T cell receptor beta chains from one sample in a study of T cell repertoires in ileal Crohn's disease. This table comes from immunoSEQ multiplex PCR, and its TCRdb copy is limited to in-frame clones, with some not included. This table has about 7,200 clones, approximately 80% appearing once. The sequenced sample consisted of ileal tissue. The receptors were gathered from an adult with Crohn's disease. Both conserved end residues are part of each CDR3. Fields, in order: D gene, clone size, V gene, J gene, CDR3 DNA, CDR3 protein. D genes are given only for firm matches. Only part of the rows carry a size: once, few, many, or a class if the clone is expanded.

d_gene: -
abundance: -
v_gene: TRBV27
j_gene: TRBJ1-1
CDR3nt: TGTGCCAGCAGTTTGAGAGGGCCGGGGGACACTGAAGCTTTCTTT
CDR3aa: CASSLRGPGDTEAFF

d_gene: -
abundance: -
v_gene: TRBV6-6
j_gene: TRBJ2-7
CDR3nt: TGTGCCAGCAGTGGGGACCGAAACTACGAGCAGTACTTC
CDR3aa: CASSGDRNYEQYF

d_gene: -
abundance: -
v_gene: TRBV5-4
j_gene: TRBJ1-5
CDR3nt: TGTGCCAGCAGCTTGGATAGTCAGCCCCAGCATTTT
CDR3aa: CASSLDSQPQHF

d_gene: -
abundance: -
v_gene: TRBV6-1
j_gene: TRBJ2-7
CDR3nt: TGTGCCAGCAGTGAAGCGAGATCCCCGGGACGGTCCTACGAGCAGTACTTC
CDR3aa: CASSEARSPGRSYEQYF

d_gene: TRBD2
abundance: few
v_gene: TRBV5-1
j_gene: TRBJ2-3
CDR3nt: TGCGCCAGCAGCCCCGGGGGGGCCGGCACAGATACGCAGTATTTT
CDR3aa: CASSPGGAGTDTQYF

d_gene: -
abundance: -
v_gene: TRBV7-8
j_gene: TRBJ2-7
CDR3nt: TGTGCCAGCAGCCTCATCTCCTACGAGCAGTACTTC
CDR3aa: CASSLISYEQYF

d_gene: -
abundance: few
v_gene: TRBV11-2
j_gene: TRBJ1-1
CDR3nt: TGTGCCAGCAGTCCTCGGGCGGCGGGTGACACTGAAGCTTTCTTT
CDR3aa: CASSPRAAGDTEAFF

d_gene: TRBD2
abundance: once
v_gene: TRBV5-4
j_gene: TRBJ2-7
CDR3nt: TGTGCCAGCAGGAAGGATCTAGCGGAGAGCTCCTACGAGCAGTACTTC
CDR3aa: CASRKDLAESSYEQYF

d_gene: TRBD2
abundance: -
v_gene: TRBV19
j_gene: TRBJ2-1
CDR3nt: TGTGCCAGTAGTATACGACTAGCGGGGGGGCTGGGCAATGAGCAGTTCTTC
CDR3aa: CASSIRLAGGLGNEQFF

d_gene: TRBD1
abundance: -
v_gene: TRBV14
j_gene: TRBJ1-1
CDR3nt: TGTGCCAGCAGCACAACAAAACAGGGGAGAGAAGCTTTCTTT
CDR3aa: CASSTTKQGREAFF

d_gene: -
abundance: -
v_gene: TRBV4-1
j_gene: TRBJ2-5
CDR3nt: TGCGCCAGCAGCCTCAGGGAGGTTGGAGAGACCCAGTACTTC
CDR3aa: CASSLREVGETQYF

d_gene: -
abundance: -
v_gene: TRBV11-2
j_gene: TRBJ2-1
CDR3nt: TGTGCCAGCAGCTCCCATCGGGGGAGTTCCTACAATGAGCAGTTCTTC
CDR3aa: CASSSHRGSSYNEQFF

d_gene: -
abundance: -
v_gene: TRBV9
j_gene: TRBJ2-5
CDR3nt: TGTGCCAGCACCGTAGGATACGGACAAGAGACCCAGTACTTC
CDR3aa: CASTVGYGQETQYF

d_gene: TRBD1
abundance: -
v_gene: TRBV28
j_gene: TRBJ2-6
CDR3nt: TGTGCCAGCACGGGACAGGTCCACTCTGGGGCCAACGTCCTGACTTTC
CDR3aa: CASTGQVHSGANVLTF